This T cell receptor (beta chain) originates from a study of early T cells in non-severe SARS-CoV-2 infection. Individual cDNA molecules each received unique molecular identifiers attached to them. TCRdb recomputed calls from the 5' RACE reads with MiXCR, one row per CDR3 protein. The sample has roughly 25,000 distinct CDR3 sequences, about 3.8% seen once. The table lists this clonotype with many counts. The receptor's source is an adult who was a healthcare worker with PCR-confirmed SARS-CoV-2 infection or an uninfected control (not recorded which). Sequenced material: whole blood.

CDR3 in amino acids: CASSPRTSGRGSLPTDTQYF. DNA for the CDR3: TGTGCCAGCAGCCCCCGGACTAGCGGGAGGGGATCCTTACCCACAGATACGCAGTATTTT. The rearrangement joins TRBV9 to TRBJ2-3, with TRBD2 matching over 15 bases. The CDR3 runs to 20 residues. CDR1 SGDLS and CDR2 YYNGEE come from the germline V gene. V gave up 4 bases and J gave up 2 bases; unmatched junction bases: 14.